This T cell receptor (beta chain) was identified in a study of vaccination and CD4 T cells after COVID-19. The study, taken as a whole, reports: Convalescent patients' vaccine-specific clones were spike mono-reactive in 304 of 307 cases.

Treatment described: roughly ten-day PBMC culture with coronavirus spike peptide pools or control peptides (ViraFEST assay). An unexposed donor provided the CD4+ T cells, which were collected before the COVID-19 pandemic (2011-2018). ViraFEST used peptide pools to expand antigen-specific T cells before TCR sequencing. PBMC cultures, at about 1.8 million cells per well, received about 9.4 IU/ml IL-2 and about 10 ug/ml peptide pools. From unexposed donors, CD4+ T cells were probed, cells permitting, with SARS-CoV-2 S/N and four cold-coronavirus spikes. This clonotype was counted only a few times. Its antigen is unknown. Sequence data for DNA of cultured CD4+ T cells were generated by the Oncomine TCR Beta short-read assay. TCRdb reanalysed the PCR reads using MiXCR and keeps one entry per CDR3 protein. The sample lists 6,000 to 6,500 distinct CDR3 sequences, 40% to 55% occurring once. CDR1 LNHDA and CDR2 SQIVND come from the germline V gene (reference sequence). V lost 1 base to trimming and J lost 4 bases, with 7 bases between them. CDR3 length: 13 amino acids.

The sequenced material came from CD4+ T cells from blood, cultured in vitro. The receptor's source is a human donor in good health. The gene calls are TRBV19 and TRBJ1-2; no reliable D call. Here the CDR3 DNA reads TGTGCCAGTAGTATAGTGCCGGGCTATGGCTACACCTTC. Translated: CASSIVPGYGYTF. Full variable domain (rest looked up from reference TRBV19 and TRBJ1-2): DGGITQSPKYLFRKEGQNVTLSCEQNLNHDAMYWYRQDPGQGLRLIYYSQIVNDFQKGDIAEGYSVSREKKESFPLTVTSAQKNPTAFYLCASSIVPGYGYTFGSGTRLTVV.